The rows below give T cell receptor beta chains drawn from one sample of a study of blood T cells in healthy people across ages. Each CDR3 protein is one row after TCRdb ran MiXCR on the 5' RACE reads. The table has more than 1.4 million distinct CDR3 sequences, roughly 40% seen once. The sequencing input was blood. The source of these receptors is a woman younger than 30 in good health. CDR3s include the opening cysteine and the closing phenylalanine or tryptophan. D genes are given only for firm matches. Size is stated for part of the rows, as once, few or many counts, or as a class when the clone is expanded.

D: TRBD1; V: TRBV6-2/TRBV6-3; J: TRBJ1-2; length: 13; size: -; DNA: TGTGCCAGCAGCCGCGGACAGGGCCCTGGCTACACCTTC; CDR3: CASSRGQGPGYTF
D: TRBD2; V: TRBV10-2; J: TRBJ2-3; length: 17; size: -; DNA: TGCGCCAGCCTTTCCCCCCGACTAGCGGGGAGCACAGATACGCAGTATTTT; CDR3: CASLSPRLAGSTDTQYF
D: TRBD2; V: TRBV18; J: TRBJ2-3; length: 14; size: -; DNA: TGTGCCAGCTCACCAAGCGGGAGACCAGATACGCAGTATTTT; CDR3: CASSPSGRPDTQYF
D: -; V: TRBV6-1; J: TRBJ2-7; length: 14; size: -; DNA: TGTGCCAGCAGTGACCCAGGGATCTCCTACGAGCAGTACTTC; CDR3: CASSDPGISYEQYF
D: TRBD2; V: TRBV12-3/TRBV12-4; J: TRBJ2-1; length: 15; size: few; DNA: TGTGCCAGCAGTTTAGGGGACGGGGGGTACAATGAGCAGTTCTTC; CDR3: CASSLGDGGYNEQFF
D: -; V: TRBV11-3; J: TRBJ2-7; length: 14; size: few; DNA: TGTGCCAGCAGCTTAGACGCTAGCTCCTACGAGCAGTACTTC; CDR3: CASSLDASSYEQYF
D: -; V: TRBV12-3/TRBV12-4; J: TRBJ1-2; length: 13; size: once; DNA: TGTGCCAGCAGTTTTGGGGGGGCGACTGGCTACACCTTC; CDR3: CASSFGGATGYTF
D: TRBD2; V: TRBV5-1; J: TRBJ2-7; length: 15; size: few; DNA: TGCGCCAGCACCCCGCACGATGGCGGGGGATACGAGCAGTACTTC; CDR3: CASTPHDGGGYEQYF
D: TRBD1; V: TRBV6-6; J: TRBJ2-7; length: 15; size: -; DNA: TGTGCCAGCAGTTACTCGGGACAGCAAAGCTACGAGCAGTACTTC; CDR3: CASSYSGQQSYEQYF
D: TRBD2; V: TRBV12-5; J: TRBJ2-3; length: 17; size: few; DNA: TGTGCTAGTGGTTTTCAGAGGCTAGCGGGGTACACAGATACGCAGTATTTT; CDR3: CASGFQRLAGYTDTQYF
D: -; V: TRBV20-1; J: TRBJ2-1; length: 19; size: -; DNA: TGCAGTGCCCCCCGAATGGACGAAATCGGGGCTAGCTCCTACAATGAGCAGTTCTTC; CDR3: CSAPRMDEIGASSYNEQFF
D: -; V: TRBV10-3; J: TRBJ1-2; length: 13; size: -; DNA: TGTGCCATAGGGTCCGACGGCATCTATGGCTACACCTTC; CDR3: CAIGSDGIYGYTF
D: -; V: TRBV20-1; J: TRBJ2-6; length: 16; size: -; DNA: TGCAGTGCTAGAGGGGAAGGGTACTCTGGGGCCAACGTCCTGACTTTC; CDR3: CSARGEGYSGANVLTF
D: -; V: TRBV2; J: TRBJ2-5; length: 11; size: -; DNA: TGTGCCAGCATCGGTGAAGAGACCCAGTACTTC; CDR3: CASIGEETQYF
D: TRBD1; V: TRBV28; J: TRBJ2-7; length: 14; size: many; DNA: TGTGCCAGCAGTTTGACAGGGGGACCTTACGAGCAGTACTTC; CDR3: CASSLTGGPYEQYF
D: TRBD1; V: TRBV5-1; J: TRBJ2-7; length: 14; size: -; DNA: TGCGCCAGCAGATCAACAGGGGGCCCCTACGAGCAGTACTTC; CDR3: CASRSTGGPYEQYF
D: -; V: TRBV3-1; J: TRBJ2-3; length: 15; size: -; DNA: TGTGCCAGCAGCCAAGCAGGCAGTAGCACAGATACGCAGTATTTT; CDR3: CASSQAGSSTDTQYF
D: -; V: TRBV3-1; J: TRBJ2-3; length: 13; size: -; DNA: TGTGCCAGCAGGGGGGCCTTGGGTAATACGCAGTATTTT; CDR3: CASRGALGNTQYF
D: -; V: TRBV7-2; J: TRBJ2-1; length: 14; size: many; DNA: TGTGCCAGCAGCTTATCCCTGGTGGGCAATGAGCAGTTCTTC; CDR3: CASSLSLVGNEQFF
D: TRBD2; V: TRBV7-2; J: TRBJ2-7; length: 14; size: -; DNA: TGTGCCAGCAGCTTTAGCGGGAGGGACTACGGGCAGTACTTC; CDR3: CASSFSGRDYGQYF